These 28 T cell receptor beta chains share one sample of origin, sequenced in a study of OX40 agonist ivuxolimab in advanced cancers. Library preparation used the immunoSEQ multiplex PCR assay. Not all clones reach the TCRdb copy of this immuneACCESS table, which keeps in-frame sequences only. Checked studies attribute under half of the gap to unresolved V genes and leave the rest unexplained. The sample includes some 69,000 clones, with roughly nine tenths observed a single time. The top ten clones comprise about 0.3% of the sample. The specimen was CD4+ or CD8+ T cells sorted from blood, collected in a trial of the OX40 agonist ivuxolimab. The receptor source for this set is an adult with an advanced solid tumor such as melanoma, head and neck, liver or kidney cancer.

The count of this clone is one. The V and J genes are TRBV11-1 and TRBJ2-5; 12 positions agree with TRBD1. This CDR3 comprises 15 residues. The germline V gene has CDR1 SGHAT and CDR2 FQDESV (reference sequence). V dropped 3 bases and J dropped 3; count of bases not matched to a gene: 2. The CDR3 is CASSFGTGGEETQYF. The CDR3 nucleotides read TGTGCCAGCAGCTTCGGGACAGGGGGCGAAGAGACCCAGTACTTC. Drawing the rest from reference TRBV11-1 and TRBJ2-5, the complete variable domain is EAEVAQSPRYKITEKSQAVAFWCDPISGHATLYWYRQILGQGPELLVQFQDESVVDDSQLPKDRFSAERLKGVDSTLKIQPAELGDSAMYLCASSFGTGGEETQYFGPGTRLLVL.

This clone was detected only a few times. The CDR3 loop reads CAISAGQGVTEAFF. The CDR3 nucleotides read TGTGCCATCAGTGCGGGACAGGGGGTTACTGAAGCTTTCTTT. The chain combines TRBV10-3 with TRBJ1-1, with 11 bases aligning to TRBD1. This CDR3 spans 14 amino acids. Per germline, CDR1 ENHRY and CDR2 SYGVKD. V shed 4 bases and J 5 bases; nucleotides not matched to a gene: 3.

V gene TRBV5-4 combines with J gene TRBJ2-3; D perhaps matches TRBD1 (5 bases). The germline V and J ends were trimmed by 0 bases and 4 bases, with 12 bases remaining between them. The CDR3 is made up of 15 amino acids. Per germline, CDR1 SGHNT and CDR2 YYREEE (reference sequence). In DNA, the CDR3 is TGTGCCAGCAGCTTGGGCCAGGGCTCTGCAGATACGCAGTATTTT. Residues: CASSLGQGSADTQYF. Variable domain in full (rest from reference TRBV5-4 and TRBJ2-3): ETGVTQSPTHLIKTRGQQVTLRCSSQSGHNTVSWYQQALGQGPQFIFQYYREEENGRGNFPPRFSGLQFPNYSSELNVNALELDDSALYLCASSLGQGSADTQYFGPGTRLTVL.

This clone has more than one count but fewer than ten. This sequence joins TRBV28 and TRBJ2-1, with 7 bases aligning to TRBD2. The CDR3 has 13 amino acids. Germline CDR1 is MDHEN and CDR2 is SYDVKM. Trimming cost V 10 bases and J 4 bases; bases outside gene matches: 7. This chain's CDR3 is CATTSPQYNEQFF. The CDR3 DNA is TGTGCCACGACTAGCCCGCAATACAATGAGCAGTTCTTC.

Remarks on this clone: The same CDR3 arises from other DNA sequences in this sample as well. The chain has TRBV18 and TRBJ1-5; D ambiguous. Between the trimmed V and J ends, which lost 2 bases and 1 base, there was a span of 6 bases. The CDR3 sequence is 14 residues long. Germline CDR1 KGHSH, CDR2 LQKENI. The CDR3 spells CASSPYTSNQPQHF. The DNA for the CDR3 is TGTGCCAGCTCACCATACACGAGCAATCAGCCCCAGCATTTT.

V gene TRBV28 combines with J gene TRBJ2-7; 9 nucleotides match TRBD1. The germline gives CDR1 MDHEN, CDR2 SYDVKM. The CDR3 loop spans 14 amino acids. J was trimmed by 0 bases and V by 7 bases; bases with no gene match: 4. DNA for the CDR3: TGTGCCAGCACTGGGGACAGGGCCTCCTACGAGCAGTACTTC. Protein sequence: CASTGDRASYEQYF.

This sequence joins TRBV2 and TRBJ2-6; D may be TRBD1 (5 bases). The CDR3 is made up of 15 amino acids. Per the germline V gene, CDR1 is SNHLY and CDR2 is FYNNEI. The ends were cut back, 5 bases at V and 1 base at J, with 9 bases in the middle. The CDR3 DNA is TGTGCCAGCAGTCGCGACAGATCTGGGGCCAACGTCCTGACTTTC. Translated: CASSRDRSGANVLTF.

This clone came up a few times. V and J are TRBV4-1 and TRBJ1-5; D is unclear. This CDR3 comprises 17 residues. Germline CDR1 is MGHRA and CDR2 is YSYEKL. V lost 1 base and J lost 0, with 13 bases in between. The CDR3 loop reads CASSQVDMGFSNQPQHF. In nucleotides, the CDR3 is TGCGCCAGCAGCCAAGTTGATATGGGGTTTAGCAATCAGCCCCAGCATTTT.

The chain links TRBV18 to TRBJ2-1, with TRBD2 matching over 7 bases. This CDR3 is built from 13 residues. Germline V gene sequence: CDR1 KGHSH, CDR2 LQKENI. V shed 4 bases and J 8 bases; nucleotides not matched to a gene: 5. CDR3 coding DNA: TGTGCCAGCTCACGGACTAGTTCGTATGAGCAGTTCTTC. It yields the protein CASSRTSSYEQFF.

The chain carries TRBV4-1 and TRBJ1-1; D gene ambiguous. The CDR3 length is 14 residues. Germline V CDR1 and CDR2: MGHRA, YSYEKL. V dropped 1 base and J dropped 11 bases, with 17 bases sitting between them. The CDR3 is CASSQVLRSEEAFF. CDR3 bases: TGCGCCAGCAGCCAAGTCTTACGGAGCGAGGAGGCTTTCTTT.

This clone was seen a handful of times. CDR3 coding DNA: TGTGCCAGCAGCTGGAGGGAAAATCAGCCCCAGCATTTT. It is translated as CASSWRENQPQHF. The rearrangement joins TRBV7-2 to TRBJ1-5; unclear D gene. The ends were cut back, 4 bases at V and 4 bases at J, with 8 bases in the middle. The CDR3 sequence is 13 residues long. Germline V gene sequence: CDR1 SGHTA, CDR2 FQGNSA.

V usage is TRBV19 and J usage is TRBJ2-7, with a possible D match to TRBD1 (6 bases). The V gene lost 5 bases and the J gene lost 3 bases, with 17 bases spanning the gap. CDR3 length: 15 residues. CDR1 and CDR2 from the germline V gene are LNHDA and SQIVND (reference sequence). The CDR3 region is CASSAHREWDYEQYF. The CDR3 region has the DNA TGTGCCAGTAGTGCCCACAGGGAGTGGGACTACGAGCAGTACTTC.

In DNA, the CDR3 is TGTGCCACCAGCAGAGTCACCGGGACAGTTGATCAGCCCCAGCATTTT. This sequence encodes CATSRVTGTVDQPQHF. This sequence joins TRBV15 and TRBJ1-5, with 7 bases that match TRBD1. Germline V CDR1 and CDR2: LNHNV, YYDKDF (reference sequence). V lost 1 base to trimming and J lost 5 bases; unmatched junction nucleotides: 8. This CDR3 spans 16 amino acids. The full variable domain, in which reference TRBV15 and TRBJ1-5 provide the parts outside the CDR3, is DAMVIQNPRYQVTQFGKPVTLSCSQTLNHNVMYWYQQKSSQAPKLLFHYYDKDFNNEADTPDNFQSRRPNTSFCFLDIRSPGLGDTAMYLCATSRVTGTVDQPQHFGDGTRLSIL.

The chain carries TRBV29-1 and TRBJ2-7; D may be TRBD2 (7 bases). The ends were cut back, 4 bases at V and 6 bases at J, with 13 bases in the middle. This CDR3 contains 12 residues. Germline CDR1 and CDR2: SQVTM and ANQGSEA. The DNA for the CDR3 is TGCAGCGTTGGACGGGGGGCTGGCGAGCAGTACTTC. Amino acids: CSVGRGAGEQYF.

This chain joins TRBV7-2 and TRBJ1-1; the D is unclear. The CDR3 is 18 amino acids. V lost 2 bases and J lost 1, with 20 bases in between. In germline, CDR1 is SGHTA, CDR2 FQGNSA. As DNA, the CDR3 is TGTGCCAGCAGCTTAAGGGCCCCCTACAGTCGTTGGAACACTGAAGCTTTCTTT. This gives the protein CASSLRAPYSRWNTEAFF.

V usage is TRBV28 and J usage is TRBJ1-5; D is perhaps TRBD1 (5 bases). The germline V gene has CDR1 MDHEN and CDR2 SYDVKM. This CDR3 comprises 12 residues. V was clipped by 6 bases and J by 4 bases, with 7 bases between them. The CDR3 DNA reads TGTGCCAGCAGAGACAGTAATCAGCCCCAGCATTTT. Residues: CASRDSNQPQHF.

The chain couples TRBV5-4 to TRBJ1-4, with TRBD1 as a possible D gene (6 bases). The CDR3 is made up of 14 amino acids. Trimming took 5 bases from V and 8 from J, leaving 16 bases between them. The germline V gene has CDR1 SGHNT and CDR2 YYREEE (reference sequence). DNA of the CDR3: TGTGCCAGCAGTTCGGAGGGGGGGGAAGAAAAACTGTTTTTT. It encodes CASSSEGGEEKLFF.

The chain links TRBV19 to TRBJ1-1; possibly TRBD1 for D (6 bases). The CDR3 is 14 amino acids. Germline V gene sequence: CDR1 LNHDA, CDR2 SQIVND (reference sequence). Trimming removed 4 bases at V and 5 bases at J, with 14 bases between. In DNA, the CDR3 is TGTGCCAGTAGTACGCAGGGGTCTCGGACTGAAGCTTTCTTT. The encoded protein is CASSTQGSRTEAFF.

About this clone itself: One junction end disagrees with the germline gene, perhaps due to a read error. The rearrangement uses TRBV2 and TRBJ2-7, with a weak D call TRBD1 (6 bases). The length of the CDR3 is 16 residues. Per germline, CDR1 SNHLY and CDR2 FYNNEI. This CDR3 is CASSKVGGAGSFEQYF. The CDR3 bases are TGTGCCAGCAGTAAGGTTGGGGGCGCCGGTTCCTTCGAGCAGTACTTC.

The rearrangement uses TRBV11-2 and TRBJ2-7; TRBD1 aligns across 7 bases. CDR1 is SGHAT and CDR2 is FQNNGV in the germline V gene. V gave up 0 bases and J gave up 9 bases; unmatched junction bases: 11. The CDR3 consists of 15 residues. The DNA for the CDR3 is TGTGCCAGCAGCTTAGATCGGTGGACAGGTTTCGTGCAGTACTTC. Translated: CASSLDRWTGFVQYF.

This clone was recorded only once. The rearrangement links TRBV19 to TRBJ2-1; TRBD2 aligns across 11 bases. Germline trimming cut 7 bases from V and 4 bases from J; bases unmatched to any gene: 6. This CDR3 is built from 15 residues. The germline gives CDR1 LNHDA, CDR2 SQIVND (reference sequence). In nucleotides, the CDR3 is TGTGCCAGTACCCCCGGGACTAGCGGATACAATGAGCAGTTCTTC. This gives the protein CASTPGTSGYNEQFF. Filled out from reference TRBV19 and TRBJ2-1, the complete variable domain reads DGGITQSPKYLFRKEGQNVTLSCEQNLNHDAMYWYRQDPGQGLRLIYYSQIVNDFQKGDIAEGYSVSREKKESFPLTVTSAQKNPTAFYLCASTPGTSGYNEQFFGPGTRLTVL.

This chain links TRBV27 with TRBJ2-1; 9 bases are shared with TRBD2. Unmatched junction bases numbered 9, after V lost 6 bases and J lost 9 bases. Germline V gene lookup returns CDR1 MNHEY and CDR2 SMNVEV (reference sequence). This CDR3 contains 14 residues. As DNA, the CDR3 is TGTGCCAGCAGCCGAGTAGCGGGAGCGGGTGAGCAGTTCTTC. It specifies CASSRVAGAGEQFF.

The chain recombines TRBV7-9 with TRBJ2-1; either TRBD1 or TRBD2 may fit D (7 bases each). Germline V gene data show CDR1 as SEHNR and CDR2 as FQNEAQ (reference sequence). With 10 bases removed from V and 6 bases from J, the gap between germline ends came to 25 bases. CDR3 length: 16 amino acids. CDR3 region: CAIPTGRAGVFNEQFF. The CDR3 DNA is TGTGCCATACCGACAGGGCGGGCGGGGGTGTTCAATGAGCAGTTCTTC.

The rearrangement uses TRBV7-9 and TRBJ2-3, with D maybe TRBD1 (5 bases). V lost 5 bases and J 5 bases, leaving 20 bases between the germline ends. The CDR3 extends over 16 amino acids. Germline values: CDR1 SEHNR, CDR2 FQNEAQ (reference sequence). The DNA of the CDR3 is TGTGCCAGCAGCGGCCGCGAGTTGGGGCTTAAAGATACGCAGTATTTT. Protein product: CASSGRELGLKDTQYF.

The chain recombines TRBV5-4 with TRBJ2-1; D tentatively fits TRBD1 or TRBD2 (7 bases each). CDR1 is SGHNT, CDR2 YYREEE, per germline (reference sequence). V was cut by 5 bases and J by 3 bases, with 15 bases left in between. The CDR3 totals 15 residues. Here the CDR3 reads CASSSDREGYNEQFF. Here the CDR3 DNA reads TGTGCCAGCAGTTCCGACAGGGAGGGCTACAATGAGCAGTTCTTC.

This sequence joins TRBV7-3 and TRBJ2-1, with TRBD1 identical over 11 bases. Germline V gene lookup returns CDR1 SGHTA and CDR2 FQGTGA. V was pared by 3 bases and J by 8 bases, with 6 bases of the junction left unmatched. The CDR3 is made up of 15 amino acids. The CDR3 coding sequence is TGTGCCAGCAGCTTGGGGGACAGGGGGATCGATGAGCAGTTCTTC. Encoded protein: CASSLGDRGIDEQFF. Complete variable domain (other parts from reference TRBV7-3 and TRBJ2-1): GAGVSQTPSNKVTEKGKYVELRCDPISGHTALYWYRQSLGQGPEFLIYFQGTGAADDSGLPNDRFFAVRPEGSVSTLKIQRTERGDSAVYLCASSLGDRGIDEQFFGPGTRLTVL.

V and J are TRBV2 and TRBJ1-2; perhaps TRBD1 as D (5 bases). With 3 bases removed from V and 7 bases from J, the gap between germline ends came to 9 bases. This CDR3 is built from 12 residues. Germline V gives CDR1 SNHLY, CDR2 FYNNEI. CDR3 in amino acids: CASSEGGFGYTF. The CDR3 DNA reads as TGTGCCAGCAGTGAGGGGGGATTTGGCTACACCTTC.

This clone is a singleton in its sample. This chain uses TRBV5-1 with TRBJ2-2; no firm D call. Germline CDR1 is SGHRS and CDR2 is YFSETQ. CDR3 length: 14 amino acids. Trimming shortened V by 4 bases and J by 5 bases, and 12 bases separated the two germline ends. CDR3 sequence (DNA): TGCGCCAGCAGCGGAACAATGGGAACCGGGGAGCTGTTTTTT. Translation gives CASSGTMGTGELFF.